The 2 T cell receptor beta chains below were found in one sample sequenced in a study of cytomegalovirus exposure and HLA in healthy donors. Researchers ran the PCR with 60 Vbeta and 13 Jbeta primers. Measured with immunoSEQ multiplex PCR; TCRdb has only the in-frame clones, and not every one. The sample lists roughly 200,000 clones; 87% were seen once. The material sequenced was PBMCs. These receptors all stem from a man aged 25-40 years in good health and CMV-seronegative.

The CDR3 DNA sequence: TGTGCCAGCAGTGGCGGTGAGCAGTTCTTC. Translating gives CASSGGEQFF. The chain combines TRBV2 with TRBJ2-1, with unresolved D. The CDR3 contains 10 residues. V lost 4 bases to trimming and J lost 9 bases, with 4 bases between them. Germline-derived CDR1 and CDR2 are SNHLY and FYNNEI.

This chain uses TRBV5-1 with TRBJ2-5; D call uncertain. CDR3 length: 13 amino acids. Deletions cut 5 bases from V and 1 base from J, with 9 bases between. Germline V CDR1 and CDR2: SGHRS, YFSETQ. The CDR3 here is CASSPTRQETQYF. CDR3 in DNA: TGCGCCAGCAGTCCGACACGCCAAGAGACCCAGTACTTC.